This T cell receptor beta chain was sequenced for a study of blood T cell repertoires in COVID-19. Germline V gene sequence: CDR1 LNHDA, CDR2 SQIVND (reference sequence). CDR3 length equals 20 residues. J gave up 10 bases and V 5 bases, and 24 bases lay outside the gene matches. Repertoires were generated with immunoSEQ multiplex PCR, while TCRdb's copy carries only in-frame clones and drops some. The data show some 39,000 clones, with 75% to 85% seen just once and about 25% held by the top ten. The V and J genes are TRBV19 and TRBJ2-4; 12 bases are a match to TRBD2. This TCR came from an elderly man with acute or convalescent COVID-19. The sequenced sample consisted of peripheral blood. The CDR3 DNA is TGTGCCAGTAGTTCCCTACCCGGACTAGCGGGACCACGAGAAGTTGGGATTCAGTACTTC. This codes for CASSSLPGLAGPREVGIQYF. Drawing the rest from reference TRBV19 and TRBJ2-4, the complete variable domain is DGGITQSPKYLFRKEGQNVTLSCEQNLNHDAMYWYRQDPGQGLRLIYYSQIVNDFQKGDIAEGYSVSREKKESFPLTVTSAQKNPTAFYLCASSSLPGLAGPREVGIQYFGAGTRLSVL.